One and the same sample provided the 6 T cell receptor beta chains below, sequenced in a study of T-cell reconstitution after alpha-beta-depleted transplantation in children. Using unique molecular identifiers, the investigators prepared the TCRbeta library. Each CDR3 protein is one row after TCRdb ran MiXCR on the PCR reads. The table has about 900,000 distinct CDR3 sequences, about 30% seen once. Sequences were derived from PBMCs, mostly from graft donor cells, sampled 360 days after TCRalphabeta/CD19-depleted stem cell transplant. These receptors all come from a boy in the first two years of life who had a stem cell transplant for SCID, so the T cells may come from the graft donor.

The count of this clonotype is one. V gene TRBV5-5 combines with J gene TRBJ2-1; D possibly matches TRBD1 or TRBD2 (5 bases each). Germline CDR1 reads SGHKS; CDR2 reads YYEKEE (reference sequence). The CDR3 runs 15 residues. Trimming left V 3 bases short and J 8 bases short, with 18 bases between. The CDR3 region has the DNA TGTGCCAGCAGCTCCTACTCGTACGGGGCCCATGAGCAGTTCTTC. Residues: CASSSYSYGAHEQFF.

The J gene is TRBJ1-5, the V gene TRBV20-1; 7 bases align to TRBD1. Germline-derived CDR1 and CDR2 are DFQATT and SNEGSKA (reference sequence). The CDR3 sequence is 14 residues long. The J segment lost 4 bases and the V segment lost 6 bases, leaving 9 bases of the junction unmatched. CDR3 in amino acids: CSARGTVTNQPQHF. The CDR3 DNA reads TGCAGTGCCCGCGGGACAGTCACTAATCAGCCCCAGCATTTT.

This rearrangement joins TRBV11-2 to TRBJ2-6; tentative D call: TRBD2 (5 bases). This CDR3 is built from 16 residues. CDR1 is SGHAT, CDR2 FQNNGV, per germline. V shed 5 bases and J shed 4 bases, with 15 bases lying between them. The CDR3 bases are TGTGCCAGCAGCCTTACGAGGGTTGGAGGGGCCAACGTCCTGACTTTC. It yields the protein CASSLTRVGGANVLTF.

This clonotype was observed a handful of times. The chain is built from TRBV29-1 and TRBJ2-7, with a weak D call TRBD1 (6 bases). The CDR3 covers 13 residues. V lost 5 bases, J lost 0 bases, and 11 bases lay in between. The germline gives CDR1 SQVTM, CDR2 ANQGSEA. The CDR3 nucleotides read TGCAGCGTTCGAGGGGGATCCTCCTACGAGCAGTACTTC. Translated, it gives CSVRGGSSYEQYF.

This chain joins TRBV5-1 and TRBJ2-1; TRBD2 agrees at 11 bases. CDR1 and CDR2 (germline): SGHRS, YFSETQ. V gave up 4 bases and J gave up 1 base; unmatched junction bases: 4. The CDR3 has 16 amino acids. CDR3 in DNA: TGCGCCAGCAGCATGTTAGCGGGGGGGTCCTACAATGAGCAGTTCTTC. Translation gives CASSMLAGGSYNEQFF.

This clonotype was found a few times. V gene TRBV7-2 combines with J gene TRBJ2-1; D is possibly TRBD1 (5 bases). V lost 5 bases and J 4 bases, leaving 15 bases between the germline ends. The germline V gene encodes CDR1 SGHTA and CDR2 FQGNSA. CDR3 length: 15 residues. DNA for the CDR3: TGTGCCAGCAGCGCCCTAGTAGGGGCTTACAATGAGCAGTTCTTC. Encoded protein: CASSALVGAYNEQFF.